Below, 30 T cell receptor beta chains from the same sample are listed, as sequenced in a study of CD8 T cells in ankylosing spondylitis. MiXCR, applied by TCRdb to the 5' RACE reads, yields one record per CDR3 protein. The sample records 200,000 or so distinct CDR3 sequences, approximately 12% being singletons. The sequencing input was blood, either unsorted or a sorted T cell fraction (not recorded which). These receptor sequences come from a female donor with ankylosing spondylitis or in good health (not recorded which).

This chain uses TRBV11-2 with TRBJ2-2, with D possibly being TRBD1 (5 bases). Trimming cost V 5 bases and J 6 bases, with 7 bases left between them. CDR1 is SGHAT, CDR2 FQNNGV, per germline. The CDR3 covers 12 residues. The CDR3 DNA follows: TGTGCCAGCAGCGTAGGGGCCGGGGAGCTGTTTTTT. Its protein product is CASSVGAGELFF.

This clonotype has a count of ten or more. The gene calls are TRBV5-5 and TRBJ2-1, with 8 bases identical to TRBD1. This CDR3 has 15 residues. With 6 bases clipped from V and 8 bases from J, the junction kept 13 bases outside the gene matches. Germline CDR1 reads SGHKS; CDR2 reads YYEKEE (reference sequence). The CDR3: CASTTGTGFMDEQFF. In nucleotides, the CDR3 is TGTGCCAGCACCACCGGGACAGGCTTTATGGATGAGCAGTTCTTC.

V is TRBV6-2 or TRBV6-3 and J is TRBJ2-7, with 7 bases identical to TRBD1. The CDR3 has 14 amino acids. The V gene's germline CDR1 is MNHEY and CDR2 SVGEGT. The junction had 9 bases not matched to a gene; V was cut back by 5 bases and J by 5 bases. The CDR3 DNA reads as TGTGCCAGCAGTCCCCCGGACAGGACCCACGAGCAGTACTTC. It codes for CASSPPDRTHEQYF.

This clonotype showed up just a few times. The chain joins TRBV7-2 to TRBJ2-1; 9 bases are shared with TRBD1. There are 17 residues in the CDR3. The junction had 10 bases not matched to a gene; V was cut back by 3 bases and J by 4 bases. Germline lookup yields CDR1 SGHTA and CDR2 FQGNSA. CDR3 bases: TGTGCCAGCAGCTTGGGGCGGGGGACAGGGAAATACAATGAGCAGTTCTTC. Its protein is CASSLGRGTGKYNEQFF.

The CDR3 nucleotides are TGTGCCATCACCGAGGGGAGCAATGAGCAGTTCTTC. This encodes CAITEGSNEQFF. This sequence joins TRBV10-3 and TRBJ2-1; either TRBD1 or TRBD2 may supply D (5 bases each). This CDR3 spans 12 amino acids. V was pared by 7 bases and J by 6 bases, with 10 bases between. From germline, CDR1 is ENHRY and CDR2 SYGVKD.

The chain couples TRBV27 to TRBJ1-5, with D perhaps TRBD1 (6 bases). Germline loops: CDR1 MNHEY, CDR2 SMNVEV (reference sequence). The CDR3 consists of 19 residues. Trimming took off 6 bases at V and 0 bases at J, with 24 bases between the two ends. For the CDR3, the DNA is TGTGCCAGCAGCCCCCAGGGGTCCATAACATACAATAGCAATCAGCCCCAGCATTTT. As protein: CASSPQGSITYNSNQPQHF.

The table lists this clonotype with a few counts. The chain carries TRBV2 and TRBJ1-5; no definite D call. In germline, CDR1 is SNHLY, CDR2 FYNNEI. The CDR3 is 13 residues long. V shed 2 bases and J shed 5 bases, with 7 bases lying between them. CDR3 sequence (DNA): TGTGCCAGCAGTGAATACGAGGATCAGCCCCAGCATTTT. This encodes CASSEYEDQPQHF.

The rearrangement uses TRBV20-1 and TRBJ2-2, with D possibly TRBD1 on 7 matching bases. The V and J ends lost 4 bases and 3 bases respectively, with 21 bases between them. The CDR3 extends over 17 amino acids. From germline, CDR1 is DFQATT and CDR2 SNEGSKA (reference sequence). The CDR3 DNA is TGCAGTGCTAAGGCCGCGGCGGGACAGACCTACACCGGGGAGCTGTTTTTT. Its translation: CSAKAAAGQTYTGELFF.

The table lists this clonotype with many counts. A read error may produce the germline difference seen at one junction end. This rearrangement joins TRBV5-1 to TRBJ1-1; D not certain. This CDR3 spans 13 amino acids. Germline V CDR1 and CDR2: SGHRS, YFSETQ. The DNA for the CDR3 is TGTGCCAGTTCCTCTAGGGTGAACACTGAAGCTTTCTTT. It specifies CASSSRVNTEAFF.

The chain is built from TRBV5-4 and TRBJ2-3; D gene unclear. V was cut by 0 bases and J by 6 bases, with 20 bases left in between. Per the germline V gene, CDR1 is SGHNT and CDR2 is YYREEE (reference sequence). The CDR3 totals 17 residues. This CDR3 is CASSLAPPVTGADTQYF. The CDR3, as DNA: TGTGCCAGCAGCTTGGCCCCCCCAGTAACGGGCGCTGATACGCAGTATTTT.

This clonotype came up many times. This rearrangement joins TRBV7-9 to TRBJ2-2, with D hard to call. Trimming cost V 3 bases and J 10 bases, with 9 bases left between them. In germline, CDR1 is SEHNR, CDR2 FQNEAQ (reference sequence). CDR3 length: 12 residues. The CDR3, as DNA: TGTGCCAGCAGCTTTCGGGTCGAGGAGCTGTTTTTT. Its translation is CASSFRVEELFF.

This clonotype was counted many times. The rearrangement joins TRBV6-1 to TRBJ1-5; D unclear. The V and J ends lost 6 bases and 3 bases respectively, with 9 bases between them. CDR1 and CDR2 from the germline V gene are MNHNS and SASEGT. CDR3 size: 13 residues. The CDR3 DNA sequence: TGTGCCAGCAGCCACAGTTTCAATCAGCCCCAGCATTTT. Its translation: CASSHSFNQPQHF.

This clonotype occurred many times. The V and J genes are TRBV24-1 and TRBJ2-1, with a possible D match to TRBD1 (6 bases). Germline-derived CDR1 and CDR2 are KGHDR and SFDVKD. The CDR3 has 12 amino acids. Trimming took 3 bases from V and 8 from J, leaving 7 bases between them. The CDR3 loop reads CATSDQGYEQFF. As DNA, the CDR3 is TGTGCCACCAGTGATCAGGGGTATGAGCAGTTCTTC.

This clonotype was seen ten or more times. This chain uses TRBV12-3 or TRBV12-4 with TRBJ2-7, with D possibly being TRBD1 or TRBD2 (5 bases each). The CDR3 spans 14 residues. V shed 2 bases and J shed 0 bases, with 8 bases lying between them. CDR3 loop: CASSLWGSSYEQYF. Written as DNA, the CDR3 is TGTGCCAGCAGTTTATGGGGGAGCTCCTACGAGCAGTACTTC.

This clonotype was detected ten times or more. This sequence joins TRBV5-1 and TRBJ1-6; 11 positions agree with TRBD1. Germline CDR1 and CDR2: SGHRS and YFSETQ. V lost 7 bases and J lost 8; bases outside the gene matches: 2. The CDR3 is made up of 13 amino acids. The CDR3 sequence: CASRGQGDSPLHF. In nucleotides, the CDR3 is TGCGCCAGCCGGGGACAGGGGGATTCACCCCTCCACTTT. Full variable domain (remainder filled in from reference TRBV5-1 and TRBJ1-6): KAGVTQTPRYLIKTRGQQVTLSCSPISGHRSVSWYQQTPGQGLQFLFEYFSETQRNKGNFPGRFSGRQFSNSRSEMNVSTLELGDSALYLCASRGQGDSPLHFGNGTRLTVT.

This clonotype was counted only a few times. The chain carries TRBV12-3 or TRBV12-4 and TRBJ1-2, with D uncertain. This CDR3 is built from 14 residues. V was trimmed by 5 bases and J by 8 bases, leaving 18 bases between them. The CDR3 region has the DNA TGTGCCAGCAGTGGGCTGGGAGCGGACTCGGGCTACACCTTC. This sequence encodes CASSGLGADSGYTF.

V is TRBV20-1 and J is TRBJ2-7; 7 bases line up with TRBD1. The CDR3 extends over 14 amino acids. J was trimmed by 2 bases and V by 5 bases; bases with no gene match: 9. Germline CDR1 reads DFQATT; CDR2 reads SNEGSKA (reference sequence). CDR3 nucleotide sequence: TGCAGTGCTTTGAGGTGGCAGGGGGCCTACGAGCAGTACTTC. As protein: CSALRWQGAYEQYF.

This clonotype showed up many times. The CDR3 DNA sequence: TGTGCCAGCAGTCCGCGGGTGGGTTTAGGGGATACGCAGTATTTT. Its translation is CASSPRVGLGDTQYF. The rearrangement links TRBV27 to TRBJ2-3, with a tentative D call TRBD2 (5 bases). The CDR3 totals 15 residues. V lost 5 bases and J lost 6, with 18 bases in between. Germline loops: CDR1 MNHEY, CDR2 SMNVEV (reference sequence).

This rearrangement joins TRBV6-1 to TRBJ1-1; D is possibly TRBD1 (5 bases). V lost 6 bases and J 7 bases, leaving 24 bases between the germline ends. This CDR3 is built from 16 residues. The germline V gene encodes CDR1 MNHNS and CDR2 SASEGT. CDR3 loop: CASSPRRQGRVNEAFF. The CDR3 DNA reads TGTGCCAGCAGCCCCCGGCGTCAGGGAAGAGTCAATGAAGCTTTCTTT.

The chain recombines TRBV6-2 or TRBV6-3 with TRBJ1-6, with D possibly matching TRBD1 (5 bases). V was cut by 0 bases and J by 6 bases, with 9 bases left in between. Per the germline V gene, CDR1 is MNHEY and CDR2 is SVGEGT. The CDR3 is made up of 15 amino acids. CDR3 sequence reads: CASSYSDSRNSPLHF. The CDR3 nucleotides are TGTGCCAGCAGTTACTCTGACAGTCGTAATTCACCCCTCCACTTT.

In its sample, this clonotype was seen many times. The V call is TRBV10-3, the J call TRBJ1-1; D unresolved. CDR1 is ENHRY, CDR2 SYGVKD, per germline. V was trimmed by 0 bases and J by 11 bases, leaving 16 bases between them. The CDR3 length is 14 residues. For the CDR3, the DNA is TGTGCCATCAGTGAGTCGGCGGCCCGGCGGGAGGCTTTCTTT. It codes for CAISESAARREAFF.

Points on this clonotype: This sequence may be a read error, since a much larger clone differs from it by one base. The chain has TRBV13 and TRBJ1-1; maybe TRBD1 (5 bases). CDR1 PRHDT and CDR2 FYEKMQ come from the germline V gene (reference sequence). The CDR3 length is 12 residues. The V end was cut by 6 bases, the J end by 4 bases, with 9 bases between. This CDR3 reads CASREGCTEAFF. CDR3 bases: TGTGCCAGCAGGGAGGGGTGCACTGAAGCTTTCTTT.

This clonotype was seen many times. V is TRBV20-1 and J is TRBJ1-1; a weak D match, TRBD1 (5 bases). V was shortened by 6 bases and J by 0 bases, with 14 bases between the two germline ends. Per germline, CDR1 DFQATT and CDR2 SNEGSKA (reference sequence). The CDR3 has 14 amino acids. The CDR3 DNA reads TGCAGTGCCCGGGACGGATCCATGAACACTGAAGCTTTCTTT. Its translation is CSARDGSMNTEAFF.

CDR3 sequence: CAIGTGASYNEQFF. The CDR3 bases are TGTGCCATCGGTACCGGGGCCTCCTACAATGAGCAGTTCTTC. The chain recombines TRBV10-3 with TRBJ2-1; D possibly uses TRBD1 or TRBD2 (5 bases each). V dropped 8 bases and J dropped 0 bases, with 11 bases sitting between them. The CDR3 extends over 14 amino acids. Germline CDR1 ENHRY, CDR2 SYGVKD.

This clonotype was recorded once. The CDR3 is CSARSGGGNQPQHF. The DNA for the CDR3 is TGCAGTGCTCGTTCAGGGGGCGGCAATCAGCCCCAGCATTTT. The chain recombines TRBV20-1 with TRBJ1-5, with 8 nucleotides matching TRBD1. Per the germline V gene, CDR1 is DFQATT and CDR2 is SNEGSKA (reference sequence). The CDR3 runs 14 residues. The trim removed 5 bases at V and 2 bases at J, leaving 5 bases unmatched.

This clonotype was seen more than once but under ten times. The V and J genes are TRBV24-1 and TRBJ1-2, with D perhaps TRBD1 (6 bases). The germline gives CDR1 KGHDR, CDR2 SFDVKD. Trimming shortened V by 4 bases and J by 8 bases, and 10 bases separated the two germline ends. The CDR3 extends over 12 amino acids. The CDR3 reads CATSENRDGYTF. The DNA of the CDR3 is TGTGCCACCAGTGAAAACAGGGACGGCTACACCTTC.

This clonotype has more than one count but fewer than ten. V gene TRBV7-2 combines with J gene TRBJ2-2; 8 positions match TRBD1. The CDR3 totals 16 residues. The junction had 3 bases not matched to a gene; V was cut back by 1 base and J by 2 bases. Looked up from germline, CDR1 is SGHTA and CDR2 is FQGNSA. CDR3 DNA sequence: TGTGCCAGCAGCTTAGGACCAGGGGGCAACACCGGGGAGCTGTTTTTT. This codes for CASSLGPGGNTGELFF.

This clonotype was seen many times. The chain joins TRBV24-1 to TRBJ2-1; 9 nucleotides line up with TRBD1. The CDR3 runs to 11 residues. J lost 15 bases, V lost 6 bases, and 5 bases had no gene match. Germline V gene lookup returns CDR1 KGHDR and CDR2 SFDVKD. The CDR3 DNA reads TGTGCCACCAGTTTACAGGGGGCTTCGTTCTTC. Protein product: CATSLQGASFF.

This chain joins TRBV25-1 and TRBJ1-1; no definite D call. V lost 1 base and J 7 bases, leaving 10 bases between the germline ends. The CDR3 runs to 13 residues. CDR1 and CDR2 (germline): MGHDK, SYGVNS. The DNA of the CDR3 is TGTGCCAGCAGTGAATCCCTGGGGAGTGAAGCTTTCTTT. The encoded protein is CASSESLGSEAFF.

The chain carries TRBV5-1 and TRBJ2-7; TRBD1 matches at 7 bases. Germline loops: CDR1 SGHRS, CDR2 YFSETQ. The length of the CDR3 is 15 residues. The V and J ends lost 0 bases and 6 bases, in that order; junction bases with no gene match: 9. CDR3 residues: CASSLETGTVGEQYF. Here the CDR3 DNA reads TGCGCCAGCAGCTTGGAGACAGGGACGGTGGGCGAGCAGTACTTC.